One and the same sample provided the 29 T cell receptor beta chains below, sequenced in a study of Graves' ophthalmopathy and Graves' hyperthyroidism. Amplification of the TCR beta CDR3 regions used RNA transcripts (as template). HTBI-primed RT-PCR formed the first round, and a multiplex PCR formed the second. TCRdb re-derived calls from the multiplex PCR reads in MiXCR, one entry per CDR3 protein. Of about 700,000 distinct CDR3 sequences in the sample, roughly two fifths were seen once. Sequencing was carried out using peripheral blood. The receptors originated from an adult man with Graves' ophthalmopathy.

This clonotype was detected many times. This rearrangement joins TRBV5-6 to TRBJ2-7, with D unresolved. There are 14 residues in the CDR3. The germline V gene has CDR1 SGHDT and CDR2 YYEEEE. The germline V and J ends were trimmed by 1 base and 2 bases, with 10 bases remaining between them. The CDR3 bases are TGTGCCAGCAGCTTGAGCGCAGGAGCCTACGAGCAGTACTTC. Its translation is CASSLSAGAYEQYF.

The gene calls are TRBV25-1 and TRBJ2-6, with D tentatively TRBD1 (5 bases). Germline values: CDR1 MGHDK, CDR2 SYGVNS. This CDR3 spans 14 amino acids. The V and J ends lost 11 bases and 8 bases respectively, with 19 bases between them. The DNA of the CDR3 is TGTGCCTGGACACTCAAGAGTTGGCCCAACGTCCTGACTTTC. Translated: CAWTLKSWPNVLTF. The full variable domain, with the rest looked up from reference TRBV25-1 and TRBJ2-6, is EADIYQTPRYLVIGTGKKITLECSQTMGHDKMYWYQQDPGMELHLIHYSYGVNSTEKGDLSSESTVSRIRTEHFPLTLESARPSHTSQYLCAWTLKSWPNVLTFGAGSRLTVL.

The chain employs TRBV25-1 and TRBJ2-5, with TRBD2 matching over 12 bases. The V segment lost 5 bases and the J segment 7 bases; nucleotides outside the gene matches: 5. CDR1 MGHDK and CDR2 SYGVNS come from the germline V gene. CDR3 length: 14 amino acids. The CDR3 nucleotides are TGTGCCAGCAGTCGGACTAGCGGGGAGGGGACCCAGTACTTC. This codes for CASSRTSGEGTQYF.

The chain employs TRBV3-1 and TRBJ1-6; D is ambiguous. The V gene's germline CDR1 is LGHDT and CDR2 YNNKEL (reference sequence). V was clipped by 1 base and J by 10 bases, with 11 bases between them. CDR3 length: 14 amino acids. The DNA for the CDR3 is TGTGCCAGCAGCCAAGGGGGTGAGAGATCACCCCTCCACTTT. Protein: CASSQGGERSPLHF. The entire variable domain, with the rest obtained from reference TRBV3-1 and TRBJ1-6, is as follows: DTAVSQTPKYLVTQMGNDKSIKCEQNLGHDTMYWYKQDSKKFLKIMFSYNNKELIINETVPNRFSPKSPDKAHLNLHINSLELGDSAVYFCASSQGGERSPLHFGNGTRLTVT.

The chain recombines TRBV20-1 with TRBJ2-2; no definite D call. V gave up 2 bases and J gave up 1 base, with 5 bases separating them. This CDR3 is 13 amino acids long. CDR1 and CDR2 (germline): DFQATT, SNEGSKA (reference sequence). In nucleotides, the CDR3 is TGCAGTGCTAGATGGCAGAACACCGGGGAGCTGTTTTTT. Its translation is CSARWQNTGELFF.

This clonotype was counted at least ten times. The chain couples TRBV7-2 to TRBJ2-7, with 7 bases matching TRBD1. Germline values: CDR1 SGHTA, CDR2 FQGNSA. V lost 0 bases to trimming and J lost 2 bases; unmatched junction nucleotides: 4. This CDR3 region has 15 residues. The CDR3 bases are TGTGCCAGCAGCTTAGCAGCCGGGACAGCCTACGAGCAGTACTTC. This gives the protein CASSLAAGTAYEQYF.

This clonotype was counted ten times or more. The V gene is TRBV5-8, the J gene TRBJ1-1; TRBD1 matches 8 bases. Germline loops: CDR1 SGHTS, CDR2 YDEGEE. The CDR3 runs to 16 residues. The V segment lost 4 bases and the J segment 1 base; nucleotides outside the gene matches: 9. The CDR3 loop is CASSLDREGANTEAFF. The CDR3 region has the DNA TGTGCCAGCAGCCTGGACAGGGAAGGGGCGAACACTGAAGCTTTCTTT.

This clonotype was found many times. The CDR3 loop is CASSIGTGPYSNQPQHF. The CDR3 DNA reads as TGTGCCAGTAGTATCGGGACAGGACCTTATAGCAATCAGCCCCAGCATTTT. The rearrangement links TRBV19 to TRBJ1-5, with 8 bases identical to TRBD1. This CDR3 contains 17 residues. CDR1 is LNHDA, CDR2 SQIVND, per germline (reference sequence). V dropped 3 bases and J dropped 0; count of bases not matched to a gene: 7. Variable domain in full (rest from reference TRBV19 and TRBJ1-5): DGGITQSPKYLFRKEGQNVTLSCEQNLNHDAMYWYRQDPGQGLRLIYYSQIVNDFQKGDIAEGYSVSREKKESFPLTVTSAQKNPTAFYLCASSIGTGPYSNQPQHFGDGTRLSIL.

This chain joins TRBV19 and TRBJ2-2; 7 bases map to TRBD1. The junction had 11 bases not matched to a gene; V was cut back by 6 bases and J by 7 bases. Germline loops: CDR1 LNHDA, CDR2 SQIVND (reference sequence). The CDR3 is 15 amino acids. CDR3 nucleotides: TGTGCCAGTAGCGGACAGGTCCCAATATTCGGGGAGCTGTTTTTT. It yields the protein CASSGQVPIFGELFF.

In its sample, this clonotype was seen many times. The chain recombines TRBV10-3 with TRBJ2-7, with 11 bases matching TRBD2. The CDR3 extends over 15 amino acids. Per germline, CDR1 ENHRY and CDR2 SYGVKD. V shed 4 bases and J 2 bases; nucleotides not matched to a gene: 4. DNA for the CDR3: TGTGCCATCAGTGCCCGACTAGCGGGGCCCTACGAGCAGTACTTC. Translated, it gives CAISARLAGPYEQYF.

J is TRBJ1-1 and V is TRBV19; TRBD1 matches at 7 bases. The CDR3 consists of 12 residues. V gave up 5 bases and J gave up 7 bases; unmatched junction bases: 4. Per the germline V gene, CDR1 is LNHDA and CDR2 is SQIVND (reference sequence). This CDR3 is CASSFRDSEAFF. For the CDR3, the DNA is TGTGCCAGTAGTTTCAGGGACAGTGAAGCTTTCTTT.

This clonotype was counted a single time. V usage is TRBV10-3 and J usage is TRBJ1-1, with TRBD1 matching over 10 bases. Losses at the gene ends were 11 bases for V and 0 bases for J; bases not matched to a gene: 15. The germline V gene encodes CDR1 ENHRY and CDR2 SYGVKD. CDR3 length: 17 residues. CDR3 sequence: CAGSPRTGGNMNTEAFF. Written as DNA, the CDR3 is TGTGCCGGCAGTCCCAGGACAGGGGGTAACATGAACACTGAAGCTTTCTTT.

This clonotype was counted ten times or more. The CDR3 is CASSSDRGGSPLHF. The CDR3 nucleotides are TGTGCCAGCAGTTCGGACAGGGGCGGTTCACCCCTCCACTTT. The rearrangement joins TRBV12-3 or TRBV12-4 to TRBJ1-6; 9 bases agree with TRBD1. Unmatched junction bases numbered 4, after V lost 4 bases and J lost 9 bases. The CDR3 extends over 14 amino acids.

At least ten counts were recorded for this clonotype. One junction end disagrees with the germline gene, perhaps due to a read error. The chain recombines TRBV5-1 with TRBJ2-6; perhaps D is TRBD1 or TRBD2 (5 bases each). From germline, CDR1 is SGHRS and CDR2 YFSETQ. This CDR3 spans 15 amino acids. The CDR3 loop reads CASSPGTSGANVLTF. DNA of the CDR3: TGTGCCAGCTCACCTGGGACCTCTGGGGCCAACGTCCTGACTTTC.

A remark on this clonotype: A much larger clone differs from this one at a single base, so this may be a read error. This chain links TRBV7-6 with TRBJ2-7; D possibly corresponds to TRBD1 (5 bases). Germline lookup yields CDR1 SGHVS and CDR2 FNYEAQ. V was pared by 5 bases and J by 3 bases, with 17 bases between. The CDR3 is 15 residues long. The CDR3 nucleotides are TGTGCCAGCAGCCTCAGACGGTCCAGGGACTACGAGCAGTACTTC. As protein: CASSLRRSRDYEQYF.

This clonotype was recorded at least ten times. The chain has TRBV4-2 and TRBJ2-5; weak D call: TRBD1 (5 bases). V lost 3 bases to trimming and J lost 5 bases, with 16 bases between them. This CDR3 comprises 15 residues. The V gene's germline CDR1 is LGHNA and CDR2 YNFKEQ. The CDR3 sequence is CASSQGPSLGETQYF. The DNA of the CDR3 is TGTGCCAGCAGCCAGGGGCCTTCGTTAGGGGAGACCCAGTACTTC.

This chain joins TRBV10-3 and TRBJ2-7, with 11 bases identical to TRBD2. The CDR3 loop spans 14 amino acids. V dropped 6 bases and J dropped 4; count of bases not matched to a gene: 5. The germline gives CDR1 ENHRY, CDR2 SYGVKD. In DNA form, the CDR3 reads TGTGCCATCAGCTCCGGGACTAGCGGATACGAGCAGTACTTC. It translates to CAISSGTSGYEQYF.

J is TRBJ1-2 and V is TRBV30; D unclear. V was cut by 0 bases and J by 4 bases, with 6 bases left in between. The germline gives CDR1 GTSNPN, CDR2 SVGIG (reference sequence). This CDR3 contains 12 residues. As DNA, the CDR3 is TGTGCCTGGAGTGTGCAGTTCTATGGCTACACCTTC. Protein: CAWSVQFYGYTF.

The table lists this clonotype with many counts. The V and J genes are TRBV6-5 and TRBJ2-7, with 11 positions matching TRBD1. Germline V gene sequence: CDR1 MNHEY, CDR2 SVGAGI. CDR3 length: 12 residues. CDR3 in DNA: TGTGTAGTCGGGACAGGGGGCTACGAGCAGTACTTC. Translation: CVVGTGGYEQYF.

The rearrangement joins TRBV20-1 to TRBJ1-2, with TRBD1 as a possible D gene (5 bases). The CDR3 is 13 amino acids. V was cut by 5 bases and J by 3 bases, with 13 bases left in between. The V gene's germline CDR1 is DFQATT and CDR2 SNEGSKA (reference sequence). CDR3 nucleotide sequence: TGCAGTGCTTCTCGGACGGGGGACTATGGCTACACCTTC. This gives the protein CSASRTGDYGYTF.

This clonotype showed up just a few times. An end of the junction differs from the germline gene, which may be a read error. This chain uses TRBV7-3 with TRBJ2-7; D ambiguous. Per germline, CDR1 SGHTA and CDR2 FQGTGA. The CDR3 length is 13 residues. CDR3 bases: TGTGCCAGCAGTTTAACCCGTACCTACGAGCAGTACTTC. This gives the protein CASSLTRTYEQYF.

In this sample, this clonotype turned up many times. The chain joins TRBV5-6 to TRBJ1-6; a weak D match, TRBD1 (5 bases). Trimming took off 9 bases at V and 7 bases at J, with 20 bases between the two ends. The germline V gene encodes CDR1 SGHDT and CDR2 YYEEEE. This CDR3 region has 15 residues. Here the CDR3 reads CATHINRDHNSPLHF. The DNA of the CDR3 is TGTGCCACCCACATAAACCGGGACCACAATTCACCCCTCCACTTT.

This clonotype has a handful of counts. The rearrangement uses TRBV12-3 or TRBV12-4 and TRBJ1-4; maybe TRBD1 (6 bases). CDR3 length: 14 amino acids. V lost 6 bases and J 6 bases, leaving 14 bases between the germline ends. CDR3 DNA sequence: TGTGCCAGCAGCTTGTACAGGGATGATGAAAAACTGTTTTTT. This codes for CASSLYRDDEKLFF.

This clonotype was counted once. This chain connects TRBV2 to TRBJ1-1; 9 bases map to TRBD1. The CDR3 sequence is 16 residues long. V lost 5 bases and J lost 11; bases outside the gene matches: 18. Germline CDR1 and CDR2: SNHLY and FYNNEI. The CDR3, as DNA: TGTGCCAGCAGTTTGAGCCCCGGGACAGGGACCTTTCTTGCTTTCTTT. It encodes CASSLSPGTGTFLAFF. Drawing the rest from reference TRBV2 and TRBJ1-1, the complete variable domain is EPEVTQTPSHQVTQMGQEVILRCVPISNHLYFYWYRQILGQKVEFLVSFYNNEISEKSEIFDDQFSVERPDGSNFTLKIRSTKLEDSAMYFCASSLSPGTGTFLAFFGQGTRLTVV.

This chain's CDR3 is CAISRQGGSGANVLTF. In DNA, the CDR3 is TGTGCCATCAGCCGACAGGGAGGCTCTGGGGCCAACGTCCTGACTTTC. V and J are TRBV10-3 and TRBJ2-6; possibly TRBD1 for D (7 bases). The CDR3 is 16 amino acids. Germline loops: CDR1 ENHRY, CDR2 SYGVKD. V lost 6 bases and J 0 bases, leaving 12 bases between the germline ends.

This chain links TRBV29-1 with TRBJ2-2; D not resolved. Germline CDR1 SQVTM, CDR2 ANQGSEA. V was clipped by 3 bases and J by 2 bases, with 7 bases between them. The CDR3 is made up of 13 amino acids. For the CDR3, the DNA is TGCAGCGTTGACGGACGAAACACCGGGGAGCTGTTTTTT. It yields the protein CSVDGRNTGELFF.

This chain links TRBV11-2 with TRBJ2-3; 7 nucleotides align to TRBD1. CDR1 SGHAT and CDR2 FQNNGV come from the germline V gene. V dropped 4 bases and J dropped 1; count of bases not matched to a gene: 5. This CDR3 comprises 15 residues. DNA for the CDR3: TGTGCCAGCAGCTCCAGGACAGGAGGCACAGATACGCAGTATTTT. Amino acid sequence: CASSSRTGGTDTQYF.

This chain joins TRBV12-3 or TRBV12-4 and TRBJ2-2; 9 nucleotides line up with TRBD1. Trimming cost V 7 bases and J 8 bases; bases outside gene matches: 8. The length of the CDR3 is 14 residues. The chain's CDR3 is CASIKTGGWGELFF. The CDR3 region has the DNA TGTGCCAGCATTAAAACAGGGGGCTGGGGGGAGCTGTTTTTT.

This clonotype was recorded many times. This chain's CDR3 is CSVSGGSLRSYEQYF. The DNA for the CDR3 is TGCAGCGTTTCCGGGGGTAGCCTGCGCTCCTACGAGCAGTACTTC. The chain joins TRBV29-1 to TRBJ2-7; maybe TRBD2 (6 bases). Trimming pared 5 bases from V and 0 bases from J, leaving 17 bases between. CDR1 is SQVTM, CDR2 ANQGSEA, per germline. The length of the CDR3 is 15 residues.